This T cell receptor (beta chain) was sequenced for a study of a mutant IDH1 vaccine in newly diagnosed glioma. Only in-frame clones appear in the TCRdb table, and some are missing; sequencing was by immunoSEQ multiplex PCR. The sample lists around 120,000 clones; about 80% were seen once. On this clone: What it recognizes is unknown.

Regarding time point: week 11, during vaccination. Every vaccination contained 300 ug of the mutant IDH1 20-mer peptide and was paired with topical imiquimod. The CDR3 is 11 residues long. V lost 3 bases, J lost 10 bases, and 7 bases lay in between. CDR1 is LNHDA and CDR2 is SQIVND in the germline V gene (reference sequence). The clonotype originates from a man between 35 and 55 years old with glioma. The chain has TRBV19 and TRBJ2-1; TRBD2 is a possible D gene (5 bases). Sequencing used PBMCs, obtained from a glioma patient whose treatment included an IDH1 peptide vaccine. The CDR3 is CASSISGEQFF. DNA of the CDR3: TGTGCCAGTAGTATCTCGGGGGAGCAGTTCTTC.